Listed here are 32 T cell receptor beta chains from one sample, sequenced in a study of CD8 T cells in ankylosing spondylitis. TCRdb passed the 5' RACE reads through MiXCR, listing each CDR3 protein once. The data contain some 100,000 distinct CDR3 sequences, about 7.7% of them singletons. The sequenced sample consisted of blood, either unsorted or a sorted T cell fraction (not recorded which). These receptors came from a male donor with ankylosing spondylitis or in good health (not recorded which).

This clonotype was counted at least ten times. This CDR3 is CASSLTGGSDTQYF. DNA of the CDR3: TGTGCCAGCAGTTTGACAGGGGGATCTGATACGCAGTATTTT. This rearrangement joins TRBV12-3 or TRBV12-4 to TRBJ2-3; 9 bases align to TRBD1. Unmatched junction bases numbered 4, after V lost 3 bases and J lost 6 bases. There are 14 residues in the CDR3.

For the CDR3, the DNA is TGTGCCAGCAGCGTCCGGGACAGGAACACTGAAGCTTTCTTT. It is translated as CASSVRDRNTEAFF. The V and J genes are TRBV5-5 and TRBJ1-1, with TRBD1 matching over 7 bases. The germline gives CDR1 SGHKS, CDR2 YYEKEE (reference sequence). V trimming: 4 bases; J trimming: 1 base; junction bases outside the gene matches: 4. The CDR3 sequence is 14 residues long. Variable domain in full (rest from reference TRBV5-5 and TRBJ1-1): DAGVTQSPTHLIKTRGQQVTLRCSPISGHKSVSWYQQVLGQGPQFIFQYYEKEERGRGNFPDRFSARQFPNYSSELNVNALLLGDSALYLCASSVRDRNTEAFFGQGTRLTVV.

This clonotype came up many times. V is TRBV5-1 and J is TRBJ2-7; D could derive from TRBD1 or TRBD2 (5 bases each). Germline loops: CDR1 SGHRS, CDR2 YFSETQ. The CDR3 spans 15 residues. V was cut by 0 bases and J by 6 bases, with 16 bases left in between. CDR3 in amino acids: CASSLGNGGPREQYF. CDR3 sequence (DNA): TGCGCCAGCAGCTTGGGGAATGGGGGTCCCCGCGAGCAGTACTTC.

J is TRBJ2-7 and V is TRBV14; possible D gene TRBD2, 5 bases. CDR3 length: 16 amino acids. Trimming took 1 base from V and 0 from J, leaving 13 bases between them. Germline V gene lookup returns CDR1 SGHDN and CDR2 FVKESK. CDR3 residues: CASSQGLGAFSYEQYF. For the CDR3, the DNA is TGTGCCAGCAGCCAAGGGCTGGGAGCCTTCTCCTACGAGCAGTACTTC.

This clonotype appeared many times. The V call is TRBV29-1, the J call TRBJ1-1, with D maybe TRBD1 (5 bases). The V and J ends lost 4 bases and 2 bases respectively, with 17 bases between them. Germline CDR1 and CDR2: SQVTM and ANQGSEA. The CDR3 has 15 amino acids. This CDR3 is CSVVSLGRINTEAFF. CDR3 sequence (DNA): TGCAGCGTTGTCTCTTTGGGACGGATAAACACTGAAGCTTTCTTT.

Many counts were recorded for this clonotype. CDR3: CATSSRRGFTGELFF. The CDR3 nucleotides read TGTGCCACCAGCAGTCGTAGGGGGTTCACCGGGGAGCTGTTTTTT. This sequence joins TRBV15 and TRBJ2-2; TRBD1 might be the D (6 bases). CDR1 and CDR2 from the germline V gene are LNHNV and YYDKDF (reference sequence). The CDR3 runs to 15 residues. V was clipped by 3 bases and J by 4 bases, with 12 bases between them.

This clonotype was picked up many times. The chain carries TRBV5-1 and TRBJ2-7, with 9 bases identical to TRBD2. The V segment lost 4 bases and the J segment 0 bases; nucleotides outside the gene matches: 5. Germline V gives CDR1 SGHRS, CDR2 YFSETQ. The length of the CDR3 is 15 residues. CDR3 loop: CASSEWGLASYEQYF. In DNA form, the CDR3 reads TGCGCCAGCAGCGAGTGGGGACTAGCCTCCTACGAGCAGTACTTC.

This clonotype was detected many times. This chain joins TRBV19 and TRBJ2-2; D tentatively reads TRBD1 or TRBD2 (5 bases each). CDR1 and CDR2 (germline): LNHDA, SQIVND (reference sequence). The CDR3 runs 18 residues. The ends were cut back, 1 base at V and 4 bases at J, with 19 bases in the middle. As DNA, the CDR3 is TGTGCCAGTAGTATAGTCCCCCCTCTGTGGGGGAGCACCGGGGAGCTGTTTTTT. Amino acid sequence: CASSIVPPLWGSTGELFF.

This clonotype was counted many times. The gene calls are TRBV27 and TRBJ1-1; D may be TRBD1 (5 bases). Trimming cost V 5 bases and J 11 bases, with 18 bases left between them. CDR3 size: 13 residues. Germline V gene sequence: CDR1 MNHEY, CDR2 SMNVEV (reference sequence). Here the CDR3 reads CASSPRGAARAFF. DNA for the CDR3: TGTGCCAGCAGTCCCCGCGGGGCGGCACGGGCTTTCTTT.

This clonotype was recorded many times. An end of the junction differs from the germline gene, which may be a read error. V usage is TRBV3-1 and J usage is TRBJ2-7, with TRBD2 as a possible D gene (6 bases). Germline CDR1 reads LGHDT; CDR2 reads YNNKEL (reference sequence). CDR3 size: 15 residues. DNA for the CDR3: TGTGCCAGCATCCAAGAAAAGGCGGGGTACTACGAGCAGTACTTC. Amino acid sequence: CASIQEKAGYYEQYF.

This clonotype showed up just a few times. The J gene is TRBJ2-6, the V gene TRBV20-1, with D unresolved. The ends were cut back, 5 bases at V and 1 base at J, with 0 bases in the middle. From germline, CDR1 is DFQATT and CDR2 SNEGSKA (reference sequence). The CDR3 length is 11 residues. CDR3 loop: CSASGANVLTF. In nucleotides, the CDR3 is TGCAGTGCTTCTGGGGCCAACGTCCTGACTTTC.

The rearrangement joins TRBV30 to TRBJ1-4, with TRBD1 identical over 7 bases. Germline V CDR1 and CDR2: GTSNPN, SVGIG (reference sequence). This CDR3 contains 14 residues. Germline trimming cut 3 bases from V and 8 bases from J; bases unmatched to any gene: 9. This CDR3 is CAWSIDRVGEKLFF. For the CDR3, the DNA is TGTGCCTGGAGCATCGACAGGGTTGGAGAAAAACTGTTTTTT. The complete variable domain, with remaining parts taken from reference TRBV30 and TRBJ1-4, reads SQTIHQWPATLVQPVGSPLSLECTVEGTSNPNLYWYRQAAGRGLQLLFYSVGIGQISSEVPQNLSASRPQDRQFILSSKKLLLSDSGFYLCAWSIDRVGEKLFFGSGTQLSVL.

The chain combines TRBV7-2 with TRBJ2-2; no clear D gene. Germline lookup yields CDR1 SGHTA and CDR2 FQGNSA. This CDR3 spans 14 amino acids. V was trimmed by 0 bases and J by 1 base, leaving 3 bases between them. CDR3 amino acids: CASSLARNTGELFF. The CDR3 DNA sequence: TGTGCCAGCAGCTTAGCGCGGAACACCGGGGAGCTGTTTTTT.

The CDR3 protein is CSASREGGGNTIYF. The CDR3 DNA is TGCAGTGCTTCTCGGGAGGGTGGTGGAAACACCATATATTTT. The chain has TRBV20-1 and TRBJ1-3; the D is unclear. CDR1 is DFQATT, CDR2 SNEGSKA, per germline (reference sequence). This CDR3 comprises 14 residues. V was pared by 5 bases and J by 3 bases, with 14 bases between.

The chain recombines TRBV6-5 with TRBJ2-3; no firm D call. Between the trimmed V and J ends, which lost 4 bases and 0 bases, there was a span of 11 bases. CDR1 is MNHEY and CDR2 is SVGAGI in the germline V gene. CDR3 size: 15 residues. CDR3 loop: CASSSPEASTDTQYF. The CDR3 bases are TGTGCCAGCAGTTCTCCAGAGGCTAGCACAGATACGCAGTATTTT.

This clonotype showed up many times. The chain carries TRBV20-1 and TRBJ2-7; 11 nucleotides line up with TRBD2. V lost 4 bases and J lost 4; bases outside the gene matches: 3. Germline CDR1 and CDR2: DFQATT and SNEGSKA (reference sequence). The CDR3 length is 13 residues. CDR3 in amino acids: CSAKLAGVYEQYF. CDR3 DNA: TGCAGTGCTAAACTAGCGGGAGTTTACGAGCAGTACTTC.

The V gene is TRBV11-2, the J gene TRBJ2-2; D uncertain. V lost 6 bases and J 4 bases, leaving 12 bases between the germline ends. This CDR3 is 14 amino acids long. The germline CDR1 and CDR2 sequences are SGHAT and FQNNGV. The CDR3 protein is CASSSAVFTGELFF. DNA of the CDR3: TGTGCCAGCAGTTCGGCGGTGTTCACCGGGGAGCTGTTTTTT.

This clonotype was recorded at least ten times. The chain carries TRBV29-1 and TRBJ2-7, with 11 bases identical to TRBD1. The CDR3 covers 14 residues. Germline-derived CDR1 and CDR2 are SQVTM and ANQGSEA. With 4 bases clipped from V and 5 bases from J, the junction kept 7 bases outside the gene matches. CDR3 in amino acids: CSVVPWTGGDEQYF. In DNA form, the CDR3 reads TGCAGCGTTGTCCCCTGGACAGGGGGCGACGAGCAGTACTTC.

This clonotype was counted at least ten times. The chain is built from TRBV11-2 and TRBJ2-1; 7 nucleotides line up with TRBD1. Germline-derived CDR1 and CDR2 are SGHAT and FQNNGV. The ends lost 3 bases at V and 2 bases at J; junction bases unmatched: 10. This CDR3 has 17 amino acids. The CDR3 here is CASSFAGTAPTYNEQFF. CDR3 DNA sequence: TGTGCCAGCAGCTTTGCCGGGACAGCCCCTACCTACAATGAGCAGTTCTTC.

This clonotype has ten or more counts. The rearrangement joins TRBV10-3 to TRBJ1-3, with TRBD1 matching over 8 bases. The CDR3 covers 14 residues. V was pared by 6 bases and J by 0 bases, with 1 base of the junction left unmatched. Germline loops: CDR1 ENHRY, CDR2 SYGVKD. CDR3 region: CAIRGQASGNTIYF. The CDR3 coding sequence is TGTGCCATCAGGGGACAGGCCTCTGGAAACACCATATATTTT.

This clonotype was seen repeatedly, ten times or more. This rearrangement joins TRBV5-1 to TRBJ1-4; D gene unclear. V lost 3 bases and J lost 2, with 11 bases in between. In germline, CDR1 is SGHRS, CDR2 YFSETQ. The CDR3 contains 15 residues. CDR3 sequence: CASSSGRTTNEKLFF. CDR3 nucleotide sequence: TGCGCCAGCAGCTCAGGACGGACTACTAATGAAAAACTGTTTTTT.

This clonotype was found many times. The rearrangement joins TRBV5-1 to TRBJ2-7; 13 nucleotides match TRBD2. V dropped 5 bases and J dropped 6; count of bases not matched to a gene: 5. The CDR3 spans 14 residues. From germline, CDR1 is SGHRS and CDR2 YFSETQ. The CDR3 sequence is CASSLGLAGREQYF. CDR3 DNA sequence: TGCGCCAGCAGTCTGGGACTAGCGGGGCGCGAGCAGTACTTC.

Note on this clonotype: An end of the junction does not agree with germline; a read error may underlie this. J is TRBJ2-1 and V is TRBV11-1, with D perhaps matching TRBD1 or TRBD2 (5 bases each). This CDR3 is 18 amino acids long. Germline CDR1 is SGHAT and CDR2 is FQDESV (reference sequence). Here the CDR3 DNA reads TGTGCCGGCAGCTTACTCCCTCCGGGACGGGAAAGGTACAATGAGCAGTTCTTC. Translated: CAGSLLPPGRERYNEQFF.

In its sample, this clonotype was seen many times. The rearrangement joins TRBV6-2 or TRBV6-3 to TRBJ1-2; D is unresolved. The ends were cut back, 4 bases at V and 4 bases at J, with 7 bases in the middle. The CDR3 runs 12 residues. The germline V gene has CDR1 MNHEY and CDR2 SVGEGT. The CDR3 loop reads CASSFRIYGYTF. In DNA form, the CDR3 reads TGTGCCAGCAGTTTCCGAATCTATGGCTACACCTTC.

This clonotype was detected many times. The chain employs TRBV30 and TRBJ1-6; 7 bases fit TRBD1. There are 13 residues in the CDR3. Germline CDR1 GTSNPN, CDR2 SVGIG (reference sequence). The V and J ends lost 3 bases and 7 bases, in that order; junction bases with no gene match: 3. CDR3 DNA: TGTGCCTGGAGGGGGGACAGCAATTCACCCCTCCACTTT. Translated: CAWRGDSNSPLHF.

Ten or more counts support this clonotype. The chain has TRBV12-3 or TRBV12-4 and TRBJ2-1, with unresolved D. V shed 2 bases and J shed 13 bases, with 12 bases lying between them. The CDR3 sequence is 12 residues long. This CDR3 reads CASSLMRPRQFF. The CDR3 nucleotides read TGTGCCAGCAGTTTAATGAGACCCAGACAGTTCTTC.

This clonotype was recorded at least ten times. The junction and the germline gene differ at one end; a read error may be behind it. The gene calls are TRBV29-1 and TRBJ2-1, with 7 bases aligning to TRBD1. This CDR3 comprises 13 residues. Germline CDR1 reads SQVTM; CDR2 reads ANQGSEA. CDR3: CSIDQGVYNEQFF. CDR3 nucleotide sequence: TGCAGCATTGACCAGGGGGTATACAATGAGCAGTTCTTC.

J is TRBJ2-7 and V is TRBV7-2; 7 bases are a match to TRBD1. CDR3 length: 17 amino acids. Trimming removed 5 bases from V and 0 bases from J; junction bases left unmatched: 13. Germline V gives CDR1 SGHTA, CDR2 FQGNSA. Here the CDR3 reads CASSRDRNFRRSYEQYF. The CDR3 DNA sequence: TGTGCCAGCAGCCGGGACAGAAACTTCCGACGCTCCTACGAGCAGTACTTC.

In its sample, this clonotype was seen many times. This chain links TRBV5-1 with TRBJ2-7; 13 positions agree with TRBD2. CDR1 and CDR2 from the germline V gene are SGHRS and YFSETQ. The J segment lost 4 bases and the V segment lost 3 bases, leaving 7 bases of the junction unmatched. The CDR3 spans 16 residues. CDR3 amino acids: CASSWTSGSVWYEQYF. CDR3 bases: TGCGCCAGCAGCTGGACTAGCGGGAGCGTTTGGTACGAGCAGTACTTC.

In its sample, this clonotype was seen a few times. V is TRBV4-3 and J is TRBJ1-2; tentatively, D is TRBD1 (5 bases). The CDR3 consists of 16 residues. Germline lookup yields CDR1 LGHNA and CDR2 YSLEER. Trimming shortened V by 0 bases and J by 5 bases, and 16 bases separated the two germline ends. The CDR3: CASSQERDSRIYGYTF. In nucleotides, the CDR3 is TGCGCCAGCAGCCAAGAGCGCGACAGCAGAATTTATGGCTACACCTTC.

This clonotype was recorded many times. This sequence joins TRBV20-1 and TRBJ2-1, with 11 bases lining up with TRBD2. Trimming at V came to 1 base and at J to 5 bases, leaving 10 bases not matched to a gene. The CDR3 runs to 17 residues. CDR1 is DFQATT, CDR2 SNEGSKA, per germline (reference sequence). CDR3 amino acids: CSARGTAGLAEDNEQFF. CDR3 nucleotide sequence: TGCAGTGCTAGAGGGACTGCGGGACTAGCGGAGGACAATGAGCAGTTCTTC.

This clonotype was detected many times. The chain has TRBV18 and TRBJ1-6; D is possibly TRBD1 (5 bases). Germline assignment: CDR1 KGHSH and CDR2 LQKENI. The CDR3 has 15 residues. The V gene lost 6 bases and the J gene lost 7 bases, with 16 bases spanning the gap. Here the CDR3 DNA reads TGTGCCAGCTCCTCTATGCGGGGCAAGAATTCACCCCTCCACTTT. It specifies CASSSMRGKNSPLHF. The full variable domain, its missing parts supplied by reference TRBV18 and TRBJ1-6, is NAGVMQNPRHLVRRRGQEARLRCSPMKGHSHVYWYRQLPEEGLKFMVYLQKENIIDESGMPKERFSAEFPKEGPSILRIQQVVRGDSAAYFCASSSMRGKNSPLHFGNGTRLTVT.